This T cell receptor (beta chain) was profiled in a study of blood T cell repertoires in COVID-19. Trimming at V came to 7 bases and at J to 3 bases, leaving 10 bases not matched to a gene. The CDR3 consists of 15 residues. Per germline, CDR1 SGHRS and CDR2 YFSETQ. As processed by the authors: Amplification with reference gene primers provided the estimates of nucleated cell counts. Here immunoSEQ multiplex PCR was the method, and the copy in TCRdb shows in-frame clones only, minus some. From that table come the V and J calls and clone size; the DNA was used to work out D and trimming. The repertoire includes about 120,000 clones, about 85% of them detected once, and 5% to 8% sits in the top ten.

The chain recombines TRBV5-1 with TRBJ2-1, with 7 nucleotides matching TRBD1. This TCR was recovered from an elderly man with active or convalescent COVID-19. Sequencing was performed on peripheral blood. The CDR3 nucleotides are TGCGCCAGCTCCCCGGGGACAGCGGACTACAATGAGCAGTTCTTC. This codes for CASSPGTADYNEQFF.